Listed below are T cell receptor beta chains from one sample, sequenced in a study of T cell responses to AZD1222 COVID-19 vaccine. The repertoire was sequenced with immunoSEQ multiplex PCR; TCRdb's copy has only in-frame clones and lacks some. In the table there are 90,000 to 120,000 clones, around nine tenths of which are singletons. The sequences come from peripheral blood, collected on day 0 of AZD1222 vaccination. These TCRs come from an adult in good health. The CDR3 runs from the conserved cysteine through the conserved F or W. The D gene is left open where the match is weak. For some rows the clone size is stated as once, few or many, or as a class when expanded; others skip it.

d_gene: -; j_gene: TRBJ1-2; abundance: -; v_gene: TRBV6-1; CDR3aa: CASSEGGQALYGYTF; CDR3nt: TGTGCCAGCAGTGAAGGTGGGCAGGCCCTTTATGGCTACACCTTC
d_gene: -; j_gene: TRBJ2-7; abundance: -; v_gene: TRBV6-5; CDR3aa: CASSSTSSRQYF; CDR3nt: TGTGCCAGCAGCTCCACTTCGTCGAGGCAGTACTTC
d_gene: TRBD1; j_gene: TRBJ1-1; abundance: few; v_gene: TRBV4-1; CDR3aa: CASSTGQGNRIMNTEAFF; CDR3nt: TGCGCCAGCAGCACGGGACAGGGCAATAGGATTATGAACACTGAAGCTTTCTTT
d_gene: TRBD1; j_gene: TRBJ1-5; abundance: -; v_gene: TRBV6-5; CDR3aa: CASKDRGSNQPQHF; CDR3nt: TGTGCCAGCAAAGACAGGGGGAGCAATCAGCCCCAGCATTTT
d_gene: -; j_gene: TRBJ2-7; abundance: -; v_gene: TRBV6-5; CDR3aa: CASSYNGPPAEQYF; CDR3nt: TGTGCCAGCAGTTACAACGGGCCCCCGGCCGAGCAGTACTTC
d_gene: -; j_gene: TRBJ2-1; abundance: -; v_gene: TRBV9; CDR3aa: CASSVGAYRTQSYNEQFF; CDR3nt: TGTGCCAGCAGCGTAGGTGCCTACCGCACCCAGTCCTACAATGAGCAGTTCTTC
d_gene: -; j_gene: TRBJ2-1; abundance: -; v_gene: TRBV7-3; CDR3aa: CASSLTRGDYNEQFF; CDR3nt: TGTGCCAGCAGCTTAACTCGCGGGGACTACAATGAGCAGTTCTTC
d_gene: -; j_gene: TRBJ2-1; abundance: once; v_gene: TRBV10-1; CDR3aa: CASSERTIGQFF; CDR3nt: TGCGCCAGCAGTGAAAGAACCATTGGGCAGTTCTTC
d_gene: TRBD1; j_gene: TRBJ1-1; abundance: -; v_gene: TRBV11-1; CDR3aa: CASSLVSGTANTEAFF; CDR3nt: TGTGCCAGCAGCTTAGTAAGCGGGACAGCGAACACTGAAGCTTTCTTT
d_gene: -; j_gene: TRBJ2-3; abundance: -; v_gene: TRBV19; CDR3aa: CASSHWGDTQYF; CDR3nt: TGTGCCAGTAGCCACTGGGGAGATACGCAGTATTTT
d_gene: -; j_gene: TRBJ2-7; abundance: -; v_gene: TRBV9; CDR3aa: CASSPLGGREQYF; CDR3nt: TGTGCCAGCAGCCCCTTAGGTGGGCGCGAGCAGTACTTC
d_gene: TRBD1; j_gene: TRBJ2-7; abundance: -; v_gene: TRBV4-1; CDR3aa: CASSPRQGYEQYF; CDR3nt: TGCGCCAGCAGCCCGAGACAGGGCTACGAGCAGTACTTC
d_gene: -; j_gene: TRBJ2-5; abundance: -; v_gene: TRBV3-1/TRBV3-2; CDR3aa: CASSTRKESRAVVTQYF; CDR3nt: TGTGCCAGCAGCACCCGGAAGGAATCAAGGGCAGTAGTGACCCAGTACTTC
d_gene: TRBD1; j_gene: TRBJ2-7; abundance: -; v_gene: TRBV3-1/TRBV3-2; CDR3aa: CASSQAWDRVVEQYF; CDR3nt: TGTGCCAGCAGCCAAGCTTGGGACAGGGTGGTCGAGCAGTACTTC
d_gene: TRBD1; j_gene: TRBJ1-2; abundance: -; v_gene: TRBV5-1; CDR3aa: CASSLENRGNYGYTF; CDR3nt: TGCGCCAGCAGCTTGGAGAACAGGGGGAACTATGGCTACACCTTC
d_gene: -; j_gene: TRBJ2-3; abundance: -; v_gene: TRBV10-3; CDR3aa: CAIRGGSTDTQYF; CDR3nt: TGTGCCATCAGAGGGGGGTCCACAGATACGCAGTATTTT
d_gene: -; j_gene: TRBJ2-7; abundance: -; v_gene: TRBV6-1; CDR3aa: CASSEWQTSYEQYF; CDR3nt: TGTGCCAGCAGTGAATGGCAGACATCCTACGAGCAGTACTTC
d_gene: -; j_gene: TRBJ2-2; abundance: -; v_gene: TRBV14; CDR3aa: CASSRDGTGELFF; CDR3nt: TGTGCCAGCAGCCGCGATGGGACCGGGGAGCTGTTTTTT
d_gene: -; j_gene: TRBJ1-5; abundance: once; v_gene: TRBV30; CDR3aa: CAWSVQDRQPQHF; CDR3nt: TGTGCCTGGAGTGTACAGGATCGTCAGCCCCAGCATTTT
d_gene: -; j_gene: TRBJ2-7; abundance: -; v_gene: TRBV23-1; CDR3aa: CASSQSNRNRDRSRSYEQYF; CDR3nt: TGCGCCAGCAGTCAATCTAACCGGAATCGCGACAGGAGCCGATCCTACGAGCAGTACTTC
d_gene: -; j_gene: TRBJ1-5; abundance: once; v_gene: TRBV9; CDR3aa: CASSVGRGARQPQHF; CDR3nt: TGTGCCAGCAGCGTAGGACGGGGGGCACGGCAGCCCCAGCATTTT
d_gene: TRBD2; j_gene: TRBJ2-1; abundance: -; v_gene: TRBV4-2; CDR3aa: CASSQDLGGGRSYNEQFF; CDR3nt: TGTGCCAGCAGCCAAGATCTAGGCGGGGGGCGGTCCTACAATGAGCAGTTCTTC
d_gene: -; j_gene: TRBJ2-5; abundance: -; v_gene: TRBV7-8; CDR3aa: CASSTVPETQYF; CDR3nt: TGTGCCAGCAGTACAGTCCCGGAGACCCAGTACTTC
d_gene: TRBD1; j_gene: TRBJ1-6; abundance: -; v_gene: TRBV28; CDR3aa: CASSAPGGTDYNSPLHF; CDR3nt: TGTGCCAGCAGTGCCCCCGGGGGGACAGACTATAATTCACCCCTCCACTTT
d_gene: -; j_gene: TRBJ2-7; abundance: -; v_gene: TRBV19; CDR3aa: CASSRDTGYEQYF; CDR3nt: TGTGCCAGTAGTCGGGACACAGGCTACGAGCAGTACTTC
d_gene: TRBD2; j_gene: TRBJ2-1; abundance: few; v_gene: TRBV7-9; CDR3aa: CASSNIGTSGGAAYNEQFF; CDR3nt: TGTGCCAGCAGCAACATTGGGACTAGTGGGGGGGCCGCCTACAATGAGCAGTTCTTC
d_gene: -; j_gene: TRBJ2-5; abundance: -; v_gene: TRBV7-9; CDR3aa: CASSLATLKETQYF; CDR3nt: TGTGCCAGCAGCTTAGCGACTTTGAAAGAGACCCAGTACTTC
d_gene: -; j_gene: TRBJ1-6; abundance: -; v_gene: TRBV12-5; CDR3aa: CASGLVLGGSSYNSPLHF; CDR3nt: TGTGCTAGTGGTTTGGTACTAGGGGGGAGCTCCTATAATTCACCCCTCCACTTT
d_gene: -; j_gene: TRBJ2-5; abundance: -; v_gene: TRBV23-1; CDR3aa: CASSQSRGVRELAETQYF; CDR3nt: TGCGCCAGCAGTCAATCCAGGGGGGTTAGGGAGCTTGCGGAGACCCAGTACTTC
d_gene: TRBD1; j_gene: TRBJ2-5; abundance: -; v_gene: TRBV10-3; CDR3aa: CAIAEHRQGIETQYF; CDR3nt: TGTGCCATCGCAGAACATCGACAGGGCATAGAGACCCAGTACTTC
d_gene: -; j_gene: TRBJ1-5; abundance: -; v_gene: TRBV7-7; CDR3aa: CASSFSATNSNQPQHF; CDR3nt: TGTGCTAGCAGCTTCTCCGCCACCAATAGCAATCAGCCCCAGCATTTT
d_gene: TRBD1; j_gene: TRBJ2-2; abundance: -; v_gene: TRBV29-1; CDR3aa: CSVTTGTGEPGELFF; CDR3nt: TGCAGCGTCACCACCGGGACAGGGGAGCCCGGGGAGCTGTTTTTT
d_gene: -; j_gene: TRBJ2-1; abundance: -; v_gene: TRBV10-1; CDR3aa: CASSESLGSFDEQFF; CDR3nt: TGCGCCAGCAGTGAGTCTTTGGGGTCTTTCGATGAGCAGTTCTTC
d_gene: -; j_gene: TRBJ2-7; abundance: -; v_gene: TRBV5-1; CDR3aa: CASSFAGTEQYF; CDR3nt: TGCGCCAGCAGCTTTGCGGGCACCGAGCAGTACTTC
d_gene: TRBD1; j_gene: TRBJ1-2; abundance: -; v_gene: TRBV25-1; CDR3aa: CASEGQGANYGYTF; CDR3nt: TGTGCCAGCGAGGGACAGGGGGCAAACTATGGCTACACCTTC
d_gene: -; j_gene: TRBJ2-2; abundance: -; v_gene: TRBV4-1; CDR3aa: CASSQVSDRLLSGELFF; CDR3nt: TGCGCCAGCAGCCAAGTAAGCGACAGGTTGTTGAGCGGGGAGCTGTTTTTT
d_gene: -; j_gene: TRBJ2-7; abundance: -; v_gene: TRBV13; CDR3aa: CASSLRGEQTLSYEQYF; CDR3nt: TGTGCCAGCAGCTTAAGAGGGGAGCAAACTCTCTCCTACGAGCAGTACTTC
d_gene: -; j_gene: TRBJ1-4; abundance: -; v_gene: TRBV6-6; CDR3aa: CATGLSNEKLFF; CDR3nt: TGTGCCACAGGGCTTTCTAATGAAAAACTGTTTTTT
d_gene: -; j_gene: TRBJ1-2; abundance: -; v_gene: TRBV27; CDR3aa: CASSPGPGHHYGYTF; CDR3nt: TGTGCCAGCAGCCCAGGACCGGGACACCACTATGGCTACACCTTC
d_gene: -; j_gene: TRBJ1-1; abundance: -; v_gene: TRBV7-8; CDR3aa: CASSPAQGKAFF; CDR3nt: TGTGCCAGCAGCCCGGCTCAGGGTAAGGCTTTCTTT
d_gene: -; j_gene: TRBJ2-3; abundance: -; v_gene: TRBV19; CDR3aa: CASKKGGFSGGTFTDTQYF; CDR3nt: TGTGCCAGTAAAAAGGGCGGTTTTAGTGGGGGGACCTTCACAGATACGCAGTATTTT
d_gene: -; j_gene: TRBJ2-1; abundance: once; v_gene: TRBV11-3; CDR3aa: CASSRGYYNEQFF; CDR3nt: TGTGCCAGCAGCCGTGGGTACTACAATGAGCAGTTCTTC
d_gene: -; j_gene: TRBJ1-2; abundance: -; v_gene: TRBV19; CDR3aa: CASSIQSWGYTF; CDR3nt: TGTGCCAGTAGTATACAATCTTGGGGCTACACCTTC
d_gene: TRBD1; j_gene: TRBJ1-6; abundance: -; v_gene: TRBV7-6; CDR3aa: CASSKFTGTGLDNSPLHF; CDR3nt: TGTGCCAGCAGCAAATTCACCGGGACAGGACTCGATAATTCACCCCTCCACTTT
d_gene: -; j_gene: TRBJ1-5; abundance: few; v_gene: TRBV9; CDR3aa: CASGPGNNQPQHF; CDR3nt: TGTGCCAGCGGGCCGGGGAACAATCAGCCCCAGCATTTT
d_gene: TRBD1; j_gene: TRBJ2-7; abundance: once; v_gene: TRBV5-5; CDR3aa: CASSSQGTGVREQYF; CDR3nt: TGTGCCAGCAGCTCCCAGGGGACAGGGGTTCGGGAGCAGTACTTC
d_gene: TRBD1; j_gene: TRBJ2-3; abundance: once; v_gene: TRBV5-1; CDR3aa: CASQPRSDRGTDTQYF; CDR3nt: TGCGCCAGCCAGCCAAGATCGGACAGGGGCACAGATACGCAGTATTTT
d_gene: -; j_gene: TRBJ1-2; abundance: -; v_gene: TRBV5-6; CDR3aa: CASSPGQGYTF; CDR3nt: TGTGCCAGCAGCCCTGGACAGGGCTACACCTTC
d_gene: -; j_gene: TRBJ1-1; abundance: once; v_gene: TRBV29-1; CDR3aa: CSSGGLGIGTEAFF; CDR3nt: TGCAGCTCTGGGGGGCTGGGGATTGGCACTGAAGCTTTCTTT
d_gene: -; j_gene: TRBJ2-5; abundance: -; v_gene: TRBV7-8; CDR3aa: CASSYQGPTETQYF; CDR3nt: TGTGCCAGCAGCTATCAGGGACCTACCGAGACCCAGTACTTC
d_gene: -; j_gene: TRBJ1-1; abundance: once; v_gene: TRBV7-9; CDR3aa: CASSIGGNTEAFF; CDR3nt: TGTGCCAGCAGCATAGGAGGGAACACTGAAGCTTTCTTT
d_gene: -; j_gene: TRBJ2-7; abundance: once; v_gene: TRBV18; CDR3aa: CASSPHYEQYF; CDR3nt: TGTGCCAGCTCCCCGCATTACGAGCAGTACTTC
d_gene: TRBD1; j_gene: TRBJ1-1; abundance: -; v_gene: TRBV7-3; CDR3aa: CASSPQGDITEAFF; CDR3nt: TGTGCCAGCAGCCCTCAGGGGGATATCACTGAAGCTTTCTTT
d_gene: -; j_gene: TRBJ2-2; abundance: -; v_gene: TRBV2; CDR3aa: CASRTNTGELFF; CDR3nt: TGTGCCAGCAGGACGAACACCGGGGAGCTGTTTTTT
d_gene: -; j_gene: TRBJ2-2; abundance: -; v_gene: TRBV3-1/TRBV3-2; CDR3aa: CASSQGGVTGELFF; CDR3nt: TGTGCCAGCAGCCAAGGTGGGGTCACCGGGGAGCTGTTTTTT
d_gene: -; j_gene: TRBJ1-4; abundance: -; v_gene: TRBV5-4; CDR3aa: CASSLPMTEKLFF; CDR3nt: TGTGCCAGCAGCTTACCCATGACTGAAAAACTGTTTTTT
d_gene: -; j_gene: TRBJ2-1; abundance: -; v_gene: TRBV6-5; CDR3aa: CASNRQDNEQFF; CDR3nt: TGTGCCAGCAATCGACAGGACAATGAGCAGTTCTTC
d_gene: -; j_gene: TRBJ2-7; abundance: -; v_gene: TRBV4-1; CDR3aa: CASSQELGTFYEQYF; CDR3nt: TGCGCCAGCAGCCAAGAGTTAGGGACCTTCTACGAGCAGTACTTC
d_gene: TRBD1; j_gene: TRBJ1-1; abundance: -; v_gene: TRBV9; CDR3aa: CASSVALTGGNTEAFF; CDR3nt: TGTGCCAGCAGCGTAGCTCTAACAGGGGGAAACACTGAAGCTTTCTTT